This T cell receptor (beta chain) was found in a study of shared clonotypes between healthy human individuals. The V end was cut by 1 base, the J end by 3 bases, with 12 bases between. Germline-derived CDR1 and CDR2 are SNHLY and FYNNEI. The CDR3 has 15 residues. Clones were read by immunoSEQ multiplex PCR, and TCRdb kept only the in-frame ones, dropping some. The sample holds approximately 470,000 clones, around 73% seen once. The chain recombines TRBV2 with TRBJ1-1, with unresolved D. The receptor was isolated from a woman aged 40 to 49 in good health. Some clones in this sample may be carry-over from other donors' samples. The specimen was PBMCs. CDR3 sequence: CASSEVASSDTEAFF. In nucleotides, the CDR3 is TGTGCCAGCAGTGAAGTAGCCTCCTCGGACACTGAAGCTTTCTTT.